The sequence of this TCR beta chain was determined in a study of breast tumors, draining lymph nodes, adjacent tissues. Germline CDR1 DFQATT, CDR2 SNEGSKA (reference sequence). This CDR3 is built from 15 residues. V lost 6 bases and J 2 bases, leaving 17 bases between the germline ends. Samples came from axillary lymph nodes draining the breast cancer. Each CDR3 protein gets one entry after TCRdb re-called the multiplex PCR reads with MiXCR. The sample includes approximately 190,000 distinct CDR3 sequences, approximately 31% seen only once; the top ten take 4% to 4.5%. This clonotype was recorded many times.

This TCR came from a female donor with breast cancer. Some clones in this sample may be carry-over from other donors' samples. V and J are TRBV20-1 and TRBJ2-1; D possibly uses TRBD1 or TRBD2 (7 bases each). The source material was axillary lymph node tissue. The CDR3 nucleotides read TGCAGTGCCCTCAGGGGGGGCCGGACCTACAATGAGCAGTTCTTC. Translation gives CSALRGGRTYNEQFF.